The next 27 T cell receptor beta chains were all read from a single sample in a study of PD-1 blockade in mismatch repair-deficient tumors. Using immunoSEQ multiplex PCR, the repertoire was profiled, and TCRdb retains in-frame clones only, with some absent. The sample lists around 38,000 clones, more than 75% seen once, with roughly 22% in the top ten. Sequences were derived from peripheral blood, sampled 4 weeks after starting pembrolizumab. These receptors came from an adult with mismatch repair-deficient cancer.

This clone was found a few times. The chain recombines TRBV6-5 with TRBJ2-7, with D unclear. The CDR3 is 13 amino acids. Germline CDR1 is MNHEY and CDR2 is SVGAGI. Trimming removed 1 base at V and 3 bases at J, with 7 bases between. For the CDR3, the DNA is TGTGCCAGCAGTTACTTAGGCGGCTACGAGCAGTACTTC. Its protein is CASSYLGGYEQYF.

The chain uses TRBV5-1 and TRBJ2-1, with D hard to call. Germline V gives CDR1 SGHRS, CDR2 YFSETQ. Trimming stripped 5 bases from V and 1 base from J, with 13 bases between. The CDR3 runs to 15 residues. The DNA for the CDR3 is TGCGCCAGCAGGAGTTTAGCAAGTTCCTACAATGAGCAGTTCTTC. Protein sequence: CASRSLASSYNEQFF.

The table lists this clone with a few counts. The chain employs TRBV5-1 and TRBJ1-2; 9 positions agree with TRBD1. CDR3 length equals 14 residues. Germline lookup yields CDR1 SGHRS and CDR2 YFSETQ. V shed 4 bases and J 8 bases; nucleotides not matched to a gene: 9. CDR3 sequence reads: CASSLGTGPPGYTF. The CDR3 region has the DNA TGCGCCAGCAGCCTCGGGACAGGGCCTCCCGGCTACACCTTC.

This chain links TRBV7-9 with TRBJ2-7; 10 bases align to TRBD1. V gave up 0 bases and J gave up 2 bases; unmatched junction bases: 13. This CDR3 has 19 amino acids. In germline, CDR1 is SEHNR, CDR2 FQNEAQ (reference sequence). The CDR3, as DNA: TGTGCCAGCAGCTTAGCTGAGACAGGGGGCGCCCCCTTTACCTACGAGCAGTACTTC. As protein: CASSLAETGGAPFTYEQYF.

This clone showed up just once. The chain couples TRBV25-1 to TRBJ2-3, with D perhaps TRBD1 (6 bases). CDR3 length: 14 residues. CDR1 is MGHDK, CDR2 SYGVNS, per germline. V lost 4 bases to trimming and J lost 4 bases, with 12 bases between them. The CDR3 is CASSGTGLADTQYF. The DNA for the CDR3 is TGTGCCAGCAGTGGAACAGGGTTGGCAGATACGCAGTATTTT. The full variable domain, in which reference TRBV25-1 and TRBJ2-3 provide the parts outside the CDR3, is EADIYQTPRYLVIGTGKKITLECSQTMGHDKMYWYQQDPGMELHLIHYSYGVNSTEKGDLSSESTVSRIRTEHFPLTLESARPSHTSQYLCASSGTGLADTQYFGPGTRLTVL.

The chain uses TRBV2 and TRBJ2-1; the match to TRBD2 covers 7 bases. V trimming: 3 bases; J trimming: 7 bases; junction bases outside the gene matches: 18. The CDR3 is 18 residues long. The germline V gene encodes CDR1 SNHLY and CDR2 FYNNEI. The CDR3 DNA sequence: TGTGCCAGCAGTGACCGTGGGAGGGCCTCCCCTTCGAGGAATGAGCAGTTCTTC. Amino acid sequence: CASSDRGRASPSRNEQFF.

This clone was found once. V and J are TRBV5-5 and TRBJ1-5; 7 bases align to TRBD1. CDR1 is SGHKS and CDR2 is YYEKEE in the germline V gene (reference sequence). The trim removed 4 bases at V and 1 base at J, leaving 5 bases unmatched. This CDR3 contains 15 residues. CDR3 coding DNA: TGTGCCAGCAGCAACGGGGACAGCAGCAATCAGCCCCAGCATTTT. It yields the protein CASSNGDSSNQPQHF.

The rearrangement links TRBV7-2 to TRBJ2-4, with a weak D call TRBD1 (7 bases). CDR1 is SGHTA and CDR2 is FQGNSA in the germline V gene. CDR3 length: 16 amino acids. V was trimmed by 6 bases and J by 4 bases, leaving 19 bases between them. CDR3 coding DNA: TGTGCCAGCAGTGACAAAAGGGGGGACAGAAAAAACATTCAGTACTTC. Protein sequence: CASSDKRGDRKNIQYF.

CDR3 region: CASSPRGLRGGNEKLFF. For the CDR3, the DNA is TGTGCCAGCAGCCCTAGAGGACTTCGCGGCGGTAATGAAAAACTGTTTTTT. V and J are TRBV2 and TRBJ1-4; D unresolved. The CDR3 spans 17 residues. Germline CDR1 reads SNHLY; CDR2 reads FYNNEI. The ends were cut back, 6 bases at V and 4 bases at J, with 21 bases in the middle.

Written as DNA, the CDR3 is TGTGCCAGCAGTTTCGGGACATTGGATCAGCCCCAGCATTTT. Its protein is CASSFGTLDQPQHF. The V gene is TRBV28, the J gene TRBJ1-5; TRBD1 is a possible D gene (6 bases). CDR3 size: 14 residues. V lost 3 bases and J lost 5, with 11 bases in between. The germline V gene has CDR1 MDHEN and CDR2 SYDVKM.

This clone was counted a single time. The rearrangement joins TRBV18 to TRBJ1-3; tentative D call: TRBD1 (6 bases). V was trimmed by 1 base and J by 3 bases, leaving 10 bases between them. CDR1 and CDR2 (germline): KGHSH, LQKENI. The CDR3 covers 15 residues. Here the CDR3 reads CASSPRGAGGNTIYF. The CDR3, as DNA: TGTGCCAGCTCACCACGGGGGGCTGGTGGAAACACCATATATTTT.

The chain joins TRBV10-3 to TRBJ2-1, with TRBD2 matching over 14 bases. This CDR3 contains 16 residues. The ends lost 6 bases at V and 9 bases at J; junction bases unmatched: 10. CDR1 is ENHRY and CDR2 is SYGVKD in the germline V gene. The DNA of the CDR3 is TGTGCCATCAGCCGCGGGACTAGCGGGAGATTTAGTGAGCAGTTCTTC. Its protein is CAISRGTSGRFSEQFF.

The V gene is TRBV7-2, the J gene TRBJ1-2; 10 bases fit TRBD1. This CDR3 has 16 residues. V shed 5 bases, J shed 6 bases, and the junction held 12 bases outside the gene matches. Per germline, CDR1 SGHTA and CDR2 FQGNSA. The CDR3, as DNA: TGTGCCAGCAGCCCCGGGACAGGGGCCGCGGGTAATGGCTACACCTTC. Translating gives CASSPGTGAAGNGYTF.

In this sample, this clone turned up a few times. The DNA of the CDR3 is TGTGCCATCGTCAATTGGGACGGAAAAAGGCCCGAGCAGTTCTTC. Translating it yields CAIVNWDGKRPEQFF. The V and J genes are TRBV2 and TRBJ2-1; TRBD1 or TRBD2 may be the D gene (5 bases each). CDR1 and CDR2 (germline): SNHLY, FYNNEI. Between the trimmed V and J ends, which lost 10 bases and 10 bases, there was a span of 26 bases. This CDR3 has 15 amino acids.

J is TRBJ2-5 and V is TRBV19, with no clear D. The germline V gene encodes CDR1 LNHDA and CDR2 SQIVND (reference sequence). V dropped 3 bases and J dropped 5 bases, with 7 bases sitting between them. This CDR3 has 12 residues. This CDR3 is CASSMDGETQYF. CDR3 in DNA: TGTGCCAGTAGTATGGATGGGGAGACCCAGTACTTC.

This clone has just one count. The chain is built from TRBV30 and TRBJ1-1; 9 nucleotides agree with TRBD1. CDR1 and CDR2 (germline): GTSNPN, SVGIG (reference sequence). Trimming cost V 2 bases and J 4 bases; bases outside gene matches: 5. The CDR3 loop spans 14 amino acids. CDR3 DNA: TGTGCCTGGAGTAGGGGGGACAGGGTCACTGAAGCTTTCTTT. This encodes CAWSRGDRVTEAFF.

A single count supports this clone. The chain uses TRBV11-2 and TRBJ2-1, with TRBD2 identical over 8 bases. The V and J ends lost 9 bases and 6 bases, in that order; junction bases with no gene match: 7. CDR1 is SGHAT, CDR2 FQNNGV, per germline. CDR3 length: 13 amino acids. CDR3 nucleotides: TGTGCCAGTTCCGGAACTAGCGGCAATGAGCAGTTCTTC. This translates into CASSGTSGNEQFF.

The rearrangement links TRBV7-3 to TRBJ2-1, with 8 bases fitting TRBD2. CDR1 is SGHTA and CDR2 is FQGTGA in the germline V gene. This CDR3 spans 15 amino acids. After removal of 3 bases from V and 8 bases from J, the junction contained 9 bases not matched to a gene. CDR3 nucleotides: TGTGCCAGCAGCTTTTCCGGGAGGGCCAGGGATGAGCAGTTCTTC. Protein sequence: CASSFSGRARDEQFF.

The rearrangement uses TRBV30 and TRBJ2-1; D gene ambiguous. This CDR3 comprises 14 residues. V lost 0 bases and J lost 0, with 6 bases in between. Germline V gene lookup returns CDR1 GTSNPN and CDR2 SVGIG (reference sequence). CDR3 residues: CAWSVVSSYNEQFF. DNA for the CDR3: TGTGCCTGGAGTGTGGTTAGCTCCTACAATGAGCAGTTCTTC. The entire variable domain, with the rest obtained from reference TRBV30 and TRBJ2-1, is as follows: SQTIHQWPATLVQPVGSPLSLECTVEGTSNPNLYWYRQAAGRGLQLLFYSVGIGQISSEVPQNLSASRPQDRQFILSSKKLLLSDSGFYLCAWSVVSSYNEQFFGPGTRLTVL.

The chain is built from TRBV7-9 and TRBJ2-2; no firm D call. The CDR3 covers 16 residues. V shed 3 bases and J shed 0 bases, with 11 bases lying between them. Germline CDR1 SEHNR, CDR2 FQNEAQ (reference sequence). For the CDR3, the DNA is TGTGCCAGCAGCTTTCTCAGTCAGGCGAACACCGGGGAGCTGTTTTTT. Protein product: CASSFLSQANTGELFF.

The chain uses TRBV28 and TRBJ1-1; the D gene is possibly TRBD1 (6 bases). Germline V gives CDR1 MDHEN, CDR2 SYDVKM. V dropped 5 bases and J dropped 5 bases, with 21 bases sitting between them. The CDR3 loop spans 16 amino acids. In DNA form, the CDR3 reads TGTGCCAGCAGTCCGCTTCCTGGGGGGCAGGAGACTGAAGCTTTCTTT. This sequence encodes CASSPLPGGQETEAFF.

The gene calls are TRBV7-8 and TRBJ1-3, with D perhaps TRBD1 (6 bases). The CDR3 has 18 residues. CDR1 is SGHVS, CDR2 FQNEAQ, per germline. Trimming took 2 bases from V and 1 from J, leaving 18 bases between them. The chain's CDR3 is CASSLTFYREKSGNTIYF. In nucleotides, the CDR3 is TGTGCCAGCAGCTTAACCTTCTACAGGGAGAAGTCTGGAAACACCATATATTTT.

The chain recombines TRBV23-1 with TRBJ2-5; TRBD2 might be the D (5 bases). TRBV23-1 is designated an ORF whose function remains uncertain. This CDR3 contains 16 residues. The ends were cut back, 1 base at V and 0 bases at J, with 12 bases in the middle. CDR3 amino acids: CASSQFRPEDQETQYF. The CDR3 bases are TGCGCCAGCAGTCAATTCCGGCCGGAGGACCAAGAGACCCAGTACTTC.

In the case of this clone: Different DNA sequences within this sample yield the same CDR3. The rearrangement uses TRBV27 and TRBJ2-7, with 10 bases lining up with TRBD1. From germline, CDR1 is MNHEY and CDR2 SMNVEV (reference sequence). The V segment lost 6 bases and the J segment 4 bases; nucleotides outside the gene matches: 6. This CDR3 has 14 residues. The chain's CDR3 is CASRPGTGVYEQYF. For the CDR3, the DNA is TGTGCCAGCAGGCCCGGGACAGGGGTATACGAGCAGTACTTC.

The chain joins TRBV7-6 to TRBJ1-5; D is ambiguous. V lost 5 bases to trimming and J lost 9 bases, with 17 bases between them. The CDR3 covers 14 residues. Germline-derived CDR1 and CDR2 are SGHVS and FNYEAQ. CDR3 protein: CASSPSLLPGPQHF. CDR3 DNA: TGTGCCAGCAGCCCTTCTTTACTACCGGGGCCCCAGCATTTT.

The chain is built from TRBV5-4 and TRBJ2-5; the match to TRBD2 covers 7 bases. The V gene's germline CDR1 is SGHNT and CDR2 YYREEE (reference sequence). Losses at the gene ends were 1 base for V and 1 base for J; bases not matched to a gene: 10. The CDR3 runs to 17 residues. This CDR3 is CASSLQGRGSAQETQYF. For the CDR3, the DNA is TGTGCCAGCAGCTTGCAAGGGCGGGGGTCGGCCCAAGAGACCCAGTACTTC.

By share of the sample, this clone is medium-sized. The rearrangement joins TRBV18 to TRBJ1-1; no clear D gene. Germline V gene sequence: CDR1 KGHSH, CDR2 LQKENI. The CDR3 is 14 residues long. The germline V and J ends were trimmed by 6 bases and 4 bases, with 15 bases remaining between them. Written as DNA, the CDR3 is TGTGCCAGCTCCGGAGCAGAGGGTCCCACTGAAGCTTTCTTT. It codes for CASSGAEGPTEAFF. Variable domain in full (rest from reference TRBV18 and TRBJ1-1): NAGVMQNPRHLVRRRGQEARLRCSPMKGHSHVYWYRQLPEEGLKFMVYLQKENIIDESGMPKERFSAEFPKEGPSILRIQQVVRGDSAAYFCASSGAEGPTEAFFGQGTRLTVV.